A single sample gave rise to the 25 T cell receptor beta chains below, sequenced in a study of blood T cell repertoires in COVID-19. Only in-frame clones appear in the TCRdb table, and some are missing; sequencing was by immunoSEQ multiplex PCR. This sample has a few hundred thousand clones, with around four fifths found just once. Sequencing was performed on peripheral blood. These receptors originate from a woman aged 70 to 79 with COVID-19, enrolled during active disease.

The genes are TRBV11-2 and TRBJ2-3, with 9 nucleotides matching TRBD2. The CDR3 length is 15 residues. The J segment lost 0 bases and the V segment lost 5 bases, leaving 3 bases of the junction unmatched. Germline assignment: CDR1 SGHAT and CDR2 FQNNGV. The CDR3 loop reads CASSNSGRSTDTQYF. DNA of the CDR3: TGTGCCAGCAGCAATAGCGGGAGAAGCACAGATACGCAGTATTTT.

This rearrangement joins TRBV3-1 (or the pseudogene TRBV3-2) to TRBJ2-1, with TRBD2 identical over 8 bases. This CDR3 region has 19 residues. From germline, CDR1 is LGHDT and CDR2 YNNKEL (reference sequence). J gave up 6 bases and V 5 bases, and 21 bases lay outside the gene matches. The CDR3 coding sequence is TGTGCCAGCAGCTACCGCCTTAGTTTTGGAAGCGGGAGTACCAATGAGCAGTTCTTC. This encodes CASSYRLSFGSGSTNEQFF.

The chain combines TRBV11-3 with TRBJ2-7; 8 positions match TRBD1. The germline V gene has CDR1 SGHNT and CDR2 YENEEA. V shed 2 bases and J 6 bases; nucleotides not matched to a gene: 9. The CDR3 spans 15 residues. CDR3 bases: TGTGCCAGCAGCTTATCAGGGGGCCCGGGTTTCGAGCAGTACTTC. Encoded protein: CASSLSGGPGFEQYF. The full variable domain, its missing parts supplied by reference TRBV11-3 and TRBJ2-7, is EAGVVQSPRYKIIEKKQPVAFWCNPISGHNTLYWYLQNLGQGPELLIRYENEEAVDDSQLPKDRFSAERLKGVDSTLKIQPAELGDSAVYLCASSLSGGPGFEQYFGPGTRLTVT.

This clone was seen a few times. The V gene is TRBV4-1, the J gene TRBJ2-2; tentatively, D is TRBD2 (6 bases). The CDR3 length is 15 residues. The V end lost 4 bases, the J end lost 2 bases, and 11 bases lay between the germline ends. Germline CDR1 reads MGHRA; CDR2 reads YSYEKL. The CDR3 nucleotides read TGCGCCAGCAGCCTAAGGCGGGACAACACCGGGGAGCTGTTTTTT. Its protein is CASSLRRDNTGELFF.

This clone was counted a few times. The chain is built from TRBV2 and TRBJ1-3; a weak D match, TRBD1 (5 bases). This CDR3 region has 17 residues. The V end was cut by 1 base, the J end by 0 bases, with 13 bases between. Germline V lookup: CDR1 SNHLY, CDR2 FYNNEI. DNA for the CDR3: TGTGCCAGCAGTGAAGGGGTAGGGACTCTCTCTGGAAACACCATATATTTT. It translates to CASSEGVGTLSGNTIYF.

This chain uses TRBV7-2 with TRBJ1-2, with 9 bases identical to TRBD1. V lost 1 base to trimming and J lost 3 bases; unmatched junction nucleotides: 3. Germline values: CDR1 SGHTA, CDR2 FQGNSA. The CDR3 runs 15 residues. CDR3 coding DNA: TGTGCCAGCAGCTTAGGACAGGGGGGTCACTATGGCTACACCTTC. Its translation: CASSLGQGGHYGYTF.

The chain couples TRBV4-3 to TRBJ1-2; D call uncertain. Deletions cut 4 bases from V and 6 bases from J, with 18 bases between. The CDR3 spans 15 residues. The germline gives CDR1 LGHNA, CDR2 YSLEER. CDR3 protein: CASSPVRPERDGYTF. The CDR3 DNA is TGCGCCAGCAGCCCCGTACGGCCAGAGCGGGATGGCTACACCTTC.

This rearrangement joins TRBV19 to TRBJ2-3; no firm D call. Trimming removed 2 bases from V and 1 base from J, with 10 bases in between. Germline V gene sequence: CDR1 LNHDA, CDR2 SQIVND (reference sequence). The CDR3 contains 15 residues. CDR3 nucleotide sequence: TGTGCCAGTAGTATAATGCTACTTGGCACAGATACGCAGTATTTT. It encodes CASSIMLLGTDTQYF. The whole variable domain, remainder taken from reference TRBV19 and TRBJ2-3, is DGGITQSPKYLFRKEGQNVTLSCEQNLNHDAMYWYRQDPGQGLRLIYYSQIVNDFQKGDIAEGYSVSREKKESFPLTVTSAQKNPTAFYLCASSIMLLGTDTQYFGPGTRLTVL.

The rearrangement joins TRBV7-8 to TRBJ2-1, with D uncertain. The CDR3 is 17 residues long. The germline V and J ends were trimmed by 0 bases and 4 bases, with 16 bases remaining between them. The germline gives CDR1 SGHVS, CDR2 FQNEAQ. CDR3 DNA: TGTGCCAGCAGCTTAGCGAGGTTGAATACGGGTTACAATGAGCAGTTCTTC. The encoded protein is CASSLARLNTGYNEQFF.

V usage is TRBV10-3 and J usage is TRBJ1-6; 7 nucleotides agree with TRBD1. The CDR3 sequence is 14 residues long. V lost 1 base, J lost 8 bases, and 2 bases stayed unmatched. Germline lookup yields CDR1 ENHRY and CDR2 SYGVKD. CDR3 bases: TGTGCCATCAGTGAGTTCGACAGGGATTCACCCCTCCACTTT. Its translation: CAISEFDRDSPLHF.

The CDR3 here is CASSPGQGSQPQHF. CDR3 bases: TGTGCCAGTAGTCCGGGACAGGGAAGTCAGCCCCAGCATTTT. The chain has TRBV19 and TRBJ1-5; TRBD1 matches at 9 bases. This CDR3 spans 14 amino acids. Trimming took 5 bases from V and 6 from J; bases not matched to a gene: 5. From germline, CDR1 is LNHDA and CDR2 SQIVND (reference sequence).

The gene calls are TRBV9 and TRBJ2-2; D is undetermined. V lost 4 bases and J lost 5, with 9 bases in between. The CDR3 length is 13 residues. Per germline, CDR1 SGDLS and CDR2 YYNGEE. Written as DNA, the CDR3 is TGTGCCAGCAGCCCCACCCAGACCGGGGAGCTGTTTTTT. Amino acids: CASSPTQTGELFF.

This clone was observed a few times. The same CDR3 also results from other DNA sequences found in this sample. This chain connects TRBV2 to TRBJ1-2; 8 nucleotides align to TRBD1. The V segment lost 7 bases and the J segment 7 bases; nucleotides outside the gene matches: 5. Per the germline V gene, CDR1 is SNHLY and CDR2 is FYNNEI. The CDR3 loop spans 12 amino acids. The CDR3 nucleotides read TGTGCCAGCAAAACAGGGGGATCTGGCTACACCTTC. Its protein is CASKTGGSGYTF.

The count of this clone is one. The rearrangement uses TRBV5-8 and TRBJ1-4; 8 positions match TRBD1. The trim removed 4 bases at V and 6 bases at J, leaving 14 bases unmatched. In germline, CDR1 is SGHTS, CDR2 YDEGEE. The CDR3 spans 17 residues. The CDR3, as DNA: TGTGCCAGCAGCCCTAGCTTCCTTCGGACAGGGTATGAAAAACTGTTTTTT. Its translation: CASSPSFLRTGYEKLFF. Drawing the rest from reference TRBV5-8 and TRBJ1-4, the complete variable domain is EAGVTQSPTHLIKTRGQQATLRCSPISGHTSVYWYQQALGLGLQFLLWYDEGEERNRGNFPPRFSGRQFPNYSSELNVNALELEDSALYLCASSPSFLRTGYEKLFFGSGTQLSVL.

The J gene is TRBJ2-7, the V gene TRBV7-2; TRBD2 matches 11 bases. V lost 5 bases and J lost 5; bases outside the gene matches: 8. This CDR3 comprises 15 residues. Germline V gene lookup returns CDR1 SGHTA and CDR2 FQGNSA. CDR3 nucleotide sequence: TGTGCCAGCAGCGAAACTAGCGGGAGTTTCCACGAGCAGTACTTC. As protein: CASSETSGSFHEQYF.

The V call is TRBV28, the J call TRBJ1-2; a possible D gene is TRBD1 (6 bases). In germline, CDR1 is MDHEN, CDR2 SYDVKM. The CDR3 consists of 14 residues. Deletions cut 3 bases from V and 4 bases from J, with 12 bases between. CDR3 loop: CASSFVDSLYGYTF. Here the CDR3 DNA reads TGTGCCAGCAGTTTTGTGGACAGTCTCTATGGCTACACCTTC.

This chain joins TRBV10-3 and TRBJ2-3; 10 nucleotides line up with TRBD1. The CDR3 is 14 residues long. Germline CDR1 and CDR2: ENHRY and SYGVKD. J was trimmed by 3 bases and V by 11 bases; bases with no gene match: 8. CDR3 sequence (DNA): TGTGCCTCATCAAGGGGACAGGGGACAGATACGCAGTATTTT. It yields the protein CASSRGQGTDTQYF.

The chain couples TRBV5-1 to TRBJ1-2, with D perhaps TRBD1 (5 bases). This CDR3 is built from 14 residues. In germline, CDR1 is SGHRS, CDR2 YFSETQ. Trimming cost V 1 base and J 4 bases, with 11 bases left between them. CDR3 amino acids: CASSLNDRVYGYTF. The CDR3 nucleotides are TGCGCCAGCAGCTTGAACGACAGAGTCTATGGCTACACCTTC.

The chain links TRBV5-5 to TRBJ1-1; a possible D gene is TRBD1 (5 bases). The CDR3 covers 13 residues. Per germline, CDR1 SGHKS and CDR2 YYEKEE (reference sequence). The V gene lost 2 bases and the J gene lost 3 bases, with 8 bases spanning the gap. As DNA, the CDR3 is TGTGCCAGCAGCTTTATAGGGGACACTGAAGCTTTCTTT. Its translation: CASSFIGDTEAFF.

The rearrangement joins TRBV28 to TRBJ1-4; D possibly corresponds to TRBD1 (5 bases). Germline V gene lookup returns CDR1 MDHEN and CDR2 SYDVKM. CDR3 length: 15 residues. Trimming removed 3 bases from V and 4 bases from J, with 12 bases in between. CDR3 nucleotide sequence: TGTGCCAGCAGTTTTCAGGGAGCGGGTAATGAAAAACTGTTTTTT. Translating it yields CASSFQGAGNEKLFF.

CDR3 bases: TGTGCCAGCAGTTTGCGAAGAGGGGATACGCAGTATTTT. As protein: CASSLRRGDTQYF. This chain connects TRBV27 to TRBJ2-3, with TRBD2 as a possible D gene (5 bases). Trimming shortened V by 3 bases and J by 6 bases, and 10 bases separated the two germline ends. The CDR3 is made up of 13 amino acids. Germline CDR1 and CDR2: MNHEY and SMNVEV (reference sequence).

The chain uses TRBV5-8 and TRBJ2-1; TRBD1 agrees at 9 bases. CDR3 length equals 15 residues. Germline trimming cut 0 bases from V and 7 bases from J; bases unmatched to any gene: 5. Germline values: CDR1 SGHTS, CDR2 YDEGEE. This CDR3 reads CASSLEPTGGNEQFF. The CDR3 DNA is TGTGCCAGCAGCTTGGAACCGACAGGGGGTAATGAGCAGTTCTTC.

The chain combines TRBV5-8 with TRBJ2-1, with a tentative D call TRBD1 (6 bases). Germline V CDR1 and CDR2: SGHTS, YDEGEE. The CDR3 has 15 amino acids. V was clipped by 1 base and J by 6 bases, with 14 bases between them. In DNA, the CDR3 is TGTGCCAGCAGCTTGCGTCGCATAGGGGGCAATGAGCAGTTCTTC. This translates into CASSLRRIGGNEQFF.

The gene calls are TRBV6-7 and TRBJ1-5, with no clear D. Being an ORF, TRBV6-7 has a function that is uncertain. The CDR3 has 13 residues. The V gene lost 7 bases and the J gene lost 4 bases, with 11 bases spanning the gap. The CDR3 DNA follows: TGTGCCAGCACCGAGATTCGAAATCAGCCCCAGCATTTT. Its protein is CASTEIRNQPQHF.

This sequence joins TRBV18 and TRBJ2-2; D gene ambiguous. From germline, CDR1 is KGHSH and CDR2 LQKENI. The CDR3 runs to 14 residues. V was pared by 3 bases and J by 5 bases, with 10 bases between. In DNA, the CDR3 is TGTGCCAGCTCACCCCTAGACGATACCGGGGAGCTGTTTTTT. Residues: CASSPLDDTGELFF.